Below, 14 T cell receptor beta chains from the same sample are listed, as sequenced in a study of blood T cell repertoires in COVID-19. The table came from immunoSEQ multiplex PCR; TCRdb's copy has only in-frame clones and leaves some out. The data contain a few hundred thousand clones, about 81% of them singletons. Material for sequencing was PBMCs or T cells enriched from blood (not recorded which). The receptors originated from a man between 35 and 55 years old who had recovered from COVID-19.

The rearrangement uses TRBV7-9 and TRBJ1-4; the match to TRBD1 covers 8 bases. The ends lost 3 bases at V and 3 bases at J; junction bases unmatched: 3. CDR3 length equals 15 residues. Germline CDR1 is SEHNR and CDR2 is FQNEAQ (reference sequence). Written as DNA, the CDR3 is TGTGCCAGCAGCTTGGGACAGGTAGCTAATGAAAAACTGTTTTTT. It yields the protein CASSLGQVANEKLFF.

This chain's CDR3 is CASSLEPSGGLRANEQFF. DNA for the CDR3: TGTGCCAGCAGCTTGGAACCTAGCGGGGGCCTAAGGGCCAATGAGCAGTTCTTC. J is TRBJ2-1 and V is TRBV5-4, with TRBD2 matching 10 bases. V lost 0 bases to trimming and J lost 6 bases; unmatched junction nucleotides: 12. Germline V gene lookup returns CDR1 SGHNT and CDR2 YYREEE (reference sequence). The CDR3 extends over 18 amino acids.

This chain uses TRBV2 with TRBJ2-7; TRBD2 matches 7 bases. V lost 6 bases, J lost 3 bases, and 5 bases stayed unmatched. The germline V gene encodes CDR1 SNHLY and CDR2 FYNNEI. The CDR3 is made up of 13 amino acids. The DNA for the CDR3 is TGTGCCAGCAGAGTCGGACTAGTCTACGAGCAGTACTTC. The encoded protein is CASRVGLVYEQYF.

With regard to this clone: Other nucleotide sequences from this sample produce the same CDR3. V is TRBV5-1 and J is TRBJ1-1; D perhaps matches TRBD1 (5 bases). V was pared by 3 bases and J by 4 bases, with 10 bases between. Per germline, CDR1 SGHRS and CDR2 YFSETQ. CDR3 length equals 13 residues. The CDR3 nucleotides are TGCGCCAGCAGCTCTCAGGGAGGCACTGAAGCTTTCTTT. This gives the protein CASSSQGGTEAFF.

The chain recombines TRBV29-1 with TRBJ1-2; tentative D call: TRBD1 (5 bases). In germline, CDR1 is SQVTM, CDR2 ANQGSEA. There are 14 residues in the CDR3. V lost 0 bases and J lost 6, with 14 bases in between. As DNA, the CDR3 is TGCAGCGTTGAAGAGTGGGGCAGATCGAATGGCTACACCTTC. Amino acid sequence: CSVEEWGRSNGYTF.

The chain recombines TRBV2 with TRBJ1-4, with 8 bases lining up with TRBD1. Germline CDR1 SNHLY, CDR2 FYNNEI. The CDR3 runs 15 residues. The junction had 6 bases not matched to a gene; V was cut back by 2 bases and J by 7 bases. CDR3 DNA: TGTGCCAGCAGTGAAAGGGCAGGGGGCGGTGAAAAACTGTTTTTT. It translates to CASSERAGGGEKLFF.

The rearrangement links TRBV5-1 to TRBJ2-7; 7 bases are a match to TRBD1. J gave up 7 bases and V 3 bases, and 10 bases lay outside the gene matches. Germline V gene lookup returns CDR1 SGHRS and CDR2 YFSETQ. CDR3 length equals 14 residues. The CDR3 loop is CASSWGTGADEQYF. For the CDR3, the DNA is TGCGCCAGCAGCTGGGGAACAGGGGCGGATGAGCAGTACTTC.

This chain connects TRBV21-1 to TRBJ2-7; the listed D gene, TRBD1, was not tested against the DNA. TRBV21-1 is a documented pseudogene. CDR3 length equals 18 residues. For the CDR3, the DNA is TGTGCCAGCAGCAAAGGGTCGACAGGCCCGGCTATCTCCTACGAGCAGTACTTC. Its translation is CASSKGSTGPAISYEQYF.

This clone came up a few times. The chain joins TRBV9 to TRBJ1-4, with 10 nucleotides matching TRBD1. Germline CDR1 and CDR2: SGDLS and YYNGEE. After removal of 3 bases from V and 0 bases from J, the junction contained 14 bases not matched to a gene. The CDR3 consists of 20 residues. In nucleotides, the CDR3 is TGTGCCAGCAGCGAGGGGCGAGGACAGGGGGAACCCGCAACTAATGAAAAACTGTTTTTT. It yields the protein CASSEGRGQGEPATNEKLFF.

This CDR3 reads CASSQGGVAYEQYF. For the CDR3, the DNA is TGTGCCAGCAGCCAAGGGGGGGTCGCCTACGAGCAGTACTTC. The chain links TRBV4-2 to TRBJ2-7; the D gene is possibly TRBD2 (6 bases). The V end lost 1 base, the J end lost 2 bases, and 9 bases lay between the germline ends. Germline V gene sequence: CDR1 LGHNA, CDR2 YNFKEQ. This CDR3 comprises 14 residues.

The chain has TRBV5-8 and TRBJ1-2; 10 bases fit TRBD1. Trimming took 4 bases from V and 5 from J; bases not matched to a gene: 8. Germline CDR1 reads SGHTS; CDR2 reads YDEGEE. This CDR3 region has 15 residues. CDR3 sequence: CASSPRDRGGYGYTF. The CDR3 coding sequence is TGTGCCAGCAGCCCCCGGGACAGGGGTGGTTATGGCTACACCTTC.

The gene calls are TRBV20-1 and TRBJ2-3; TRBD2 is a possible D gene (6 bases). Germline V CDR1 and CDR2: DFQATT, SNEGSKA (reference sequence). This CDR3 comprises 15 residues. Trimming removed 3 bases from V and 1 base from J, with 14 bases in between. The CDR3 protein is CSASIGGLGTDTQYF. The CDR3, as DNA: TGCAGTGCTAGTATCGGGGGTCTTGGCACAGATACGCAGTATTTT.

The chain uses TRBV14 and TRBJ2-7; 7 nucleotides line up with TRBD2. The junction had 13 bases not matched to a gene; V was cut back by 0 bases and J by 5 bases. The CDR3 contains 17 residues. Per germline, CDR1 SGHDN and CDR2 FVKESK. The DNA for the CDR3 is TGTGCCAGCAGCCAAGATAGGCGGGGGTGGATCGGGGACGAGCAGTACTTC. It encodes CASSQDRRGWIGDEQYF.

This clone was counted many times. This chain joins TRBV21-1 and TRBJ2-7; the table's D call, TRBD1, was not checked against the DNA. TRBV21-1 is labeled a pseudogene. The CDR3 has 11 residues. CDR3 loop: CASRQGHEQYF. The CDR3 DNA reads TGTGCCAGCCGACAGGGTCACGAGCAGTACTTC.